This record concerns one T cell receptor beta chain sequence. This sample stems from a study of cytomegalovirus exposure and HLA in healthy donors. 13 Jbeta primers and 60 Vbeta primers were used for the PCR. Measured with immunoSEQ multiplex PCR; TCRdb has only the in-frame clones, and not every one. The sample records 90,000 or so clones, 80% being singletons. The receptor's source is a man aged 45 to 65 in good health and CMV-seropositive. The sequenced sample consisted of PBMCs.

Here the CDR3 DNA reads TGTGCCAGCAGCAGCCTGGAGGAGACCACCTACGAGCAGTACTTC. Protein: CASSSLEETTYEQYF. This chain uses TRBV5-6 with TRBJ2-7; TRBD2 is a possible D gene (5 bases). The germline V gene has CDR1 SGHDT and CDR2 YYEEEE. The CDR3 is 15 amino acids. Trimming took off 4 bases at V and 2 bases at J, with 16 bases between the two ends.